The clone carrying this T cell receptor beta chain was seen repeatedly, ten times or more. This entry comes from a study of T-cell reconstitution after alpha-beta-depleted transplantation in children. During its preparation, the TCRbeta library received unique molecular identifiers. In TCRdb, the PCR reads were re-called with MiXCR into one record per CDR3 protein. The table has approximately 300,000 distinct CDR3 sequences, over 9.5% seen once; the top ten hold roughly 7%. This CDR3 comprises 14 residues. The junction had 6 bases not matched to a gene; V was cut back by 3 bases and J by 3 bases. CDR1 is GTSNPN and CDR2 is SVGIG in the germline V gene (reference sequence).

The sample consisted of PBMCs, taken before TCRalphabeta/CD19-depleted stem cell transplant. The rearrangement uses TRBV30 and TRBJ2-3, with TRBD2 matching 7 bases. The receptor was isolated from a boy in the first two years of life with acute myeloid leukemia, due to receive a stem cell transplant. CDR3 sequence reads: CAWSVGGGTDTQYF. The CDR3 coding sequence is TGTGCCTGGAGCGTCGGCGGGGGAACAGATACGCAGTATTTT. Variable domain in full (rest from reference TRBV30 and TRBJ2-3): SQTIHQWPATLVQPVGSPLSLECTVEGTSNPNLYWYRQAAGRGLQLLFYSVGIGQISSEVPQNLSASRPQDRQFILSSKKLLLSDSGFYLCAWSVGGGTDTQYFGPGTRLTVL.